The source of this T cell receptor (beta chain) is a study of OX40 agonist ivuxolimab in advanced cancers. Study-wide results and limits: The antigen specificity of the peripheral T cells (those that were expanded) was not determined.

This CDR3 spans 13 amino acids. Germline loops: CDR1 SSHAT, CDR2 FNYEAQ (reference sequence). Only in-frame clones appear in the TCRdb table, and some are missing; sequencing was by immunoSEQ multiplex PCR. The sample shows about 75,000 clones, approximately 85% of them seen only once. In regard to this clone: Its cognate antigen is unknown. A junction boundary mismatches the germline segment, possibly from a read error. Other DNA sequences in this specimen translate into the identical CDR3.

The rearrangement joins TRBV7-7 to TRBJ2-5, with 11 bases matching TRBD2. The source of this sequence is an adult with an advanced solid tumor such as melanoma, head and neck, liver or kidney cancer. Sequencing was performed on CD4+ or CD8+ T cells sorted from blood, taken in a trial of the OX40 agonist ivuxolimab. CDR3 loop: CASSLAGGETQYF. CDR3 DNA sequence: TGTGCTAGCAGCCTAGCGGGAGGAGAGACCCAGTACTTC.